The entry that follows covers one T cell receptor beta chain sequence. Its antigen has not been determined. Base qualities are missing; no much larger clone stands one base away. These data are taken from a study of blood T cell repertoires in COVID-19 (dated by TCRdb to the early 2020s). At the level of the whole study: Samples from collaborators originated in the United States, Italy and Spain and spanned both the acute and convalescent phases of COVID-19. The prospective study material was composed of cDNA or gDNA derived from T cells, B-cell-depleted T cells, or PBMCs. The sample metadata nearly always contained a de-identified subject ID, COVID-19 status, age in years and sex. Deeply sampled blood TCRbeta repertoires from subjects exposed to, actively infected with, or recovered from COVID-19 were included in the dataset. Samples came from the ongoing ImmuneRACE study (first 160 participants) plus 1,254 subjects from 6 global collaborators. Where available, HLA class I and class II types were taken from metadata supplied by the sample provider and were not determined by assay-based typing. A freely available public database, intended as a resource for researchers studying the immune response to SARS-CoV-2, is where the repertoires were released.

What the work shows at the level of the full study, not this receptor alone: Clinical and demographic metadata were provided uncurated, with the amount varying by source and participant.

Participants in the prospective study were enrolled through a virtual design, were aged roughly 18 to 95 years, and lived in roughly 24 United States geographic areas. In the prospective study, cohorts were assigned on the basis of participant-reported clinical history obtained from a screening survey and a study questionnaire. Exposed participants had been in contact with someone with a PCR-confirmed or clinician-diagnosed COVID-19 case within 2 weeks of study entry. In the prospective study, mobile phlebotomists collected whole blood, serum and a nasopharyngeal or oropharyngeal swab from each participant. Participants in the prospective study had the option to provide additional blood draws and questionnaires over a roughly 2-month period. Before DNA extraction, prospective study blood samples were shipped either frozen or at room temperature. The CDR3, from cysteine to phenylalanine, totals 14 residues. This entry keeps only the CDR3 DNA: 42 bases, framed from base 1. The germline V gene (reference sequence) specifies PRHDT as CDR1 and FYEKMQ as CDR2. After removal of 5 bases from V and 1 base from J, the junction retains 4 bases not matched to a gene.

The immunoSEQ Assay, a bias-controlled multiplex PCR, was used to amplify TCRbeta CDR3 regions from genomic DNA. In the source study's methods: Within the assay, amplification of reference gene primers was used to estimate how many nucleated cells each sample contained. To quantify the absolute abundance of each unique TCRbeta CDR3 rearrangement, sequence reads were collapsed and filtered. For each sample, productive Simpson clonality was calculated as the square root of Simpson's diversity index over productive rearrangements. What TCRdb holds here is the immuneACCESS table cut down to in-frame rearrangements. Part of the clones is not present; checked against another copy, under half of the missing clones reflect an unresolved V gene, and the others are unexplained. The V and J calls and clone size were taken over from that table, and D and trimming were inferred from the DNA. The sample records about 350,000 clones, 88% of which are singletons. Approximately 1% of the sample belongs to the ten largest clones.

This receptor chain uses TRBV13 and TRBJ2-7, and 8 junction bases match TRBD1. Sequencing used PBMCs or T cells enriched from blood (not recorded which). The origin of this receptor is a woman in her twenties or thirties who had been exposed to COVID-19. The CDR3 region has the sequence CASSRDRLSYEQYF. The DNA sequence reads TGTGCCAGCAGCAGGGACAGGCTGTCCTACGAGCAGTACTTC.